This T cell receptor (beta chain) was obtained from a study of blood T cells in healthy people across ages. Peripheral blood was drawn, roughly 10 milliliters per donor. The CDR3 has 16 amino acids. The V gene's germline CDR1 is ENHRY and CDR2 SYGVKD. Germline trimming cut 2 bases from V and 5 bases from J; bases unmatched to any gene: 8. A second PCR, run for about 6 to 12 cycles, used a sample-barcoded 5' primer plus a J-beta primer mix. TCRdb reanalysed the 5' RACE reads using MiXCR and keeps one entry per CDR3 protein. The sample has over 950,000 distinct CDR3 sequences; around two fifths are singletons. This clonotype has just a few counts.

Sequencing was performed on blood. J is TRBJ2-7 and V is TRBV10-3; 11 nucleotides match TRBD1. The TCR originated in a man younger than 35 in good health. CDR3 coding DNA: TGTGCCATCAGTGAGGTGGACAGGGGGCTAACGGACGAGCAGTACTTC. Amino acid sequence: CAISEVDRGLTDEQYF.